The T cell receptor beta chain described here comes from a study of graft-versus-host responses after intestinal transplantation. At the level of the study: The whole recipient group had anti-thymocyte globulin induction followed by tacrolimus and steroids for around three years. Study-level results: Graft-donor T cell macrochimerism coincided with high graft-versus-host to host-versus-graft clonal ratios in allografts. GvH clones were found in recipient marrow; some appeared first in ileum or blood.

Germline assignment: CDR1 LNHNV and CDR2 YYDKDF (reference sequence). The CDR3 loop spans 13 amino acids. With 0 bases removed from V and 10 bases from J, the gap between germline ends came to 7 bases. Points on this clone: As yet, its antigen is unknown.

The assay was immunoSEQ multiplex PCR, and TCRdb's table has in-frame clones only and misses some. Of approximately 90,000 clones in the sample, approximately 94% were seen once. The sequence came from a human donor who received an intestinal transplant. V gene TRBV15 combines with J gene TRBJ1-6; no reliable D call. This sample comprised unstimulated CD8+ T cells sorted from spleen or lymph node cells, obtained before intestinal transplant. CDR3 coding DNA: TGTGCCACCAGCAGAGATGGCCTGTCACCCCTCCACTTT. This encodes CATSRDGLSPLHF.